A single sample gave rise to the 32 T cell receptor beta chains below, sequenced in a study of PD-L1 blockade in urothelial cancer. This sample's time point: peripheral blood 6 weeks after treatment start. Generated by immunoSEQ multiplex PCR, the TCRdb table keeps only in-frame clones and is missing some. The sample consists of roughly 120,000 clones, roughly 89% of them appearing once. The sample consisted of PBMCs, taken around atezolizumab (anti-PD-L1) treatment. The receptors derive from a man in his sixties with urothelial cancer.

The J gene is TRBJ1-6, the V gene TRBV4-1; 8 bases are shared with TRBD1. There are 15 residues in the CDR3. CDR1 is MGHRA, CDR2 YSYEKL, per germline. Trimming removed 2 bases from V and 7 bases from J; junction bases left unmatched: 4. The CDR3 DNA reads TGCGCCAGCAGCCAACCGACAGGGGCGAATTCACCCCTCCACTTT. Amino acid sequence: CASSQPTGANSPLHF.

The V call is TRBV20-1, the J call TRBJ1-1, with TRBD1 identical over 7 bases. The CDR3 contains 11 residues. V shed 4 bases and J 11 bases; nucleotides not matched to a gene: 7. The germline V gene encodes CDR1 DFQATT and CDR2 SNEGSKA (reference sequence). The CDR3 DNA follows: TGCAGTGCTACCGAGGGGGCCTGGGCTTTCTTT. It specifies CSATEGAWAFF.

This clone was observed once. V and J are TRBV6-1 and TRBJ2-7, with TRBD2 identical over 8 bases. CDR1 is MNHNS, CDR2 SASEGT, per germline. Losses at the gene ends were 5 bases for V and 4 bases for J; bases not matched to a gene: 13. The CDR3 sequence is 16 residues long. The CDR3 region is CASSQGGRGALYEQYF. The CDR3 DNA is TGTGCCAGCAGTCAAGGGGGGCGGGGGGCTTTATACGAGCAGTACTTC.

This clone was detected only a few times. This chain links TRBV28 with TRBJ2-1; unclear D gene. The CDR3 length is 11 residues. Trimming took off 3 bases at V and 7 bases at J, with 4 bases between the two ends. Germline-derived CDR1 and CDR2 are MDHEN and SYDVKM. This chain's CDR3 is CASSFINEQFF. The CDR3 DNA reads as TGTGCCAGCAGTTTTATTAATGAGCAGTTCTTC.

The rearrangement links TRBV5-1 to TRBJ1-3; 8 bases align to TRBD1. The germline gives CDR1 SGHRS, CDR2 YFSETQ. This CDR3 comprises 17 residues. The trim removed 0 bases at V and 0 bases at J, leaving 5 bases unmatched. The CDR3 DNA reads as TGCGCCAGCAGCTTGGAGTGGACAGGGTTCTCTGGAAACACCATATATTTT. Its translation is CASSLEWTGFSGNTIYF.

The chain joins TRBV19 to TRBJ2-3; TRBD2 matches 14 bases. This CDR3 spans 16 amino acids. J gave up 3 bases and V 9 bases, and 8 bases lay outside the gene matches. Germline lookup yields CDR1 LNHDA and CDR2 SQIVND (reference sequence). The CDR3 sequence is CASRGLAGVSTDTQYF. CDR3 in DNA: TGTGCCAGCAGGGGACTAGCGGGAGTGTCTACAGATACGCAGTATTTT. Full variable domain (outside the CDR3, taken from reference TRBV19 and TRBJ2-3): DGGITQSPKYLFRKEGQNVTLSCEQNLNHDAMYWYRQDPGQGLRLIYYSQIVNDFQKGDIAEGYSVSREKKESFPLTVTSAQKNPTAFYLCASRGLAGVSTDTQYFGPGTRLTVL.

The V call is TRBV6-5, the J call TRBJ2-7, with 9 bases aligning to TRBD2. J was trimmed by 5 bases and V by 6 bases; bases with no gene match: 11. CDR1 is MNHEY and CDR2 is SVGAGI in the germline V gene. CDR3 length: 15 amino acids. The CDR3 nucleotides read TGTGCCAGCAGCCAGGCCCTAGCGGGGTACGACGAGCAGTACTTC. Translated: CASSQALAGYDEQYF.

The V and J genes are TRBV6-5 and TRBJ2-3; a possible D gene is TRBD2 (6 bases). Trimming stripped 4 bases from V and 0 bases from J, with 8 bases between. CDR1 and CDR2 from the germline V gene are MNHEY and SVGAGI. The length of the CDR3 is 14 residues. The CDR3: CASSFSGSTDTQYF. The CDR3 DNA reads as TGTGCCAGCAGTTTTAGCGGTAGCACAGATACGCAGTATTTT.

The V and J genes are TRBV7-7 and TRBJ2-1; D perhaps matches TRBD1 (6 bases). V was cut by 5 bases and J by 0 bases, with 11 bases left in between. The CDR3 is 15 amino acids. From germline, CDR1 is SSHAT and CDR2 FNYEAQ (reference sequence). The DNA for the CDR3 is TGTGCCAGCAGCCCAAGCAGGGGCTCCTACAATGAGCAGTTCTTC. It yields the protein CASSPSRGSYNEQFF. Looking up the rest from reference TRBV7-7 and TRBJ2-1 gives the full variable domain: GAGVSQSPRYKVTKRGQDVTLRCDPISSHATLYWYQQALGQGPEFLTYFNYEAQPDKSGLPSDRFSAERPEGSISTLTIQRTEQRDSAMYRCASSPSRGSYNEQFFGPGTRLTVL.

As DNA, the CDR3 is TGTGCCAGCAGTATAGGACAGCAAGGTTACGAGCAGTACTTC. Protein: CASSIGQQGYEQYF. The V and J genes are TRBV28 and TRBJ2-7; D is perhaps TRBD1 (6 bases). Germline CDR1 reads MDHEN; CDR2 reads SYDVKM. The length of the CDR3 is 14 residues. V lost 5 bases to trimming and J lost 4 bases, with 15 bases between them.

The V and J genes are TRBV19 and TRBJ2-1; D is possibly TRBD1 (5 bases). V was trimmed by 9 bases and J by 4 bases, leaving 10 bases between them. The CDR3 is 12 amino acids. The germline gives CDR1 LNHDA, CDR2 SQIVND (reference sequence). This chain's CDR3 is CASGDRYNEQFF. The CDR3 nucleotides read TGTGCCAGCGGTGACAGATACAATGAGCAGTTCTTC.

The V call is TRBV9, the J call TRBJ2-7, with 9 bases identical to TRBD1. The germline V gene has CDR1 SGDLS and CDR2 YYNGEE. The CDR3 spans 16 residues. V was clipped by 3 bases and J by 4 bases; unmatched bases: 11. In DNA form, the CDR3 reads TGTGCCAGCAGCGAGGGGGCCGGGACAGGGATTTACGAGCAGTACTTC. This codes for CASSEGAGTGIYEQYF.

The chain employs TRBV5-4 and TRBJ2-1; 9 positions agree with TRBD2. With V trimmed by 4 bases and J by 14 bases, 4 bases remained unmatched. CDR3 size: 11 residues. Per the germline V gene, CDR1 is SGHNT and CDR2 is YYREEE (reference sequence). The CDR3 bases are TGTGCCAGCAGCAGGACTAGCGAGAAGTTCTTC. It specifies CASSRTSEKFF.

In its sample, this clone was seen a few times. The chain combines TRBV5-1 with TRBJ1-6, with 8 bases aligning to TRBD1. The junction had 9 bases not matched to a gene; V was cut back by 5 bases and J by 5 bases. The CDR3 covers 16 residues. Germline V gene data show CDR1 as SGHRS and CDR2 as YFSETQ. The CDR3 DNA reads TGCGCCAGCAGACCGACCCTACAGGGGGATAATTCACCCCTCCACTTT. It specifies CASRPTLQGDNSPLHF.

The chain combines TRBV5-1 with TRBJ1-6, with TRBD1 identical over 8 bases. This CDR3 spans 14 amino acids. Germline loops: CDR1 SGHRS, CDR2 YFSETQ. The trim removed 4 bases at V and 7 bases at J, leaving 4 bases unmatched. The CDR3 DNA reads TGCGCCAGCAGCCCGACAGGGGAGAATTCACCCCTCCACTTT. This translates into CASSPTGENSPLHF.

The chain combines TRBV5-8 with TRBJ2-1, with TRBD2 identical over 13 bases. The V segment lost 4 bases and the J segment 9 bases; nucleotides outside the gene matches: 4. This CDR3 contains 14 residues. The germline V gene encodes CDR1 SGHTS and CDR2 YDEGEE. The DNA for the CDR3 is TGTGCCAGCAGCCCGGGACTAGCGGGGATTGAGCAGTTCTTC. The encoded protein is CASSPGLAGIEQFF.

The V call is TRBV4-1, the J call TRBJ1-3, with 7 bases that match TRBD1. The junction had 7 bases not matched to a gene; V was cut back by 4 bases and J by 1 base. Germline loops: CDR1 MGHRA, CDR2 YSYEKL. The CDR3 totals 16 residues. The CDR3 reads CASSRGTGASGNTIYF. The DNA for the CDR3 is TGCGCCAGCAGCCGTGGAACAGGGGCTTCTGGAAACACCATATATTTT.

CDR3 DNA: TGCGCCAGCAGCCAAGGGACTTACGGGGAGCTGTTTTTT. It specifies CASSQGTYGELFF. The rearrangement uses TRBV4-1 and TRBJ2-2; a possible D gene is TRBD2 (5 bases). This CDR3 spans 13 amino acids. V dropped 1 base and J dropped 7 bases, with 7 bases sitting between them. Germline V gene data show CDR1 as MGHRA and CDR2 as YSYEKL.

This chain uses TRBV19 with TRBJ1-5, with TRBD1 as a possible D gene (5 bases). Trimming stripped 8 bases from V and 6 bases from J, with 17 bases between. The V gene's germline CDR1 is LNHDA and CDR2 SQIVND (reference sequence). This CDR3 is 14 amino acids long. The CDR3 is CASRRREEGQPQHF. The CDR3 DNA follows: TGTGCCAGTCGGCGCAGGGAGGAGGGTCAGCCCCAGCATTTT.

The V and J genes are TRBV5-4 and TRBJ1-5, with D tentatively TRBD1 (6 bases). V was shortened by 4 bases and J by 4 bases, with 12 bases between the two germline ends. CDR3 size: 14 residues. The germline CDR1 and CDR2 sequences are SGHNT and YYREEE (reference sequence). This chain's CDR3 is CASSLRGGNQPQHF. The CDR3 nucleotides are TGTGCCAGCAGCCTAAGGGGGGGAAATCAGCCCCAGCATTTT.

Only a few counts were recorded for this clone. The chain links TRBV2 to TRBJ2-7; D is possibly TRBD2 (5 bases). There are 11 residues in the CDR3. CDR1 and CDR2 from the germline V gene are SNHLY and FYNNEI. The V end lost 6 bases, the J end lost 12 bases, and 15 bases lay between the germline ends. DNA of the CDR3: TGTGCCAGCAGGCCTGAGGAGGTTCTGTACTTC. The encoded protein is CASRPEEVLYF.

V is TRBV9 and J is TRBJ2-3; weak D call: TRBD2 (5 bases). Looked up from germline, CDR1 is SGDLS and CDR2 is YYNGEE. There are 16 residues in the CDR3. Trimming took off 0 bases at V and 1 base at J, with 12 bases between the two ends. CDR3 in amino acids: CASSVVGVGGTDTQYF. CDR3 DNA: TGTGCCAGCAGCGTAGTCGGGGTAGGAGGCACAGATACGCAGTATTTT.

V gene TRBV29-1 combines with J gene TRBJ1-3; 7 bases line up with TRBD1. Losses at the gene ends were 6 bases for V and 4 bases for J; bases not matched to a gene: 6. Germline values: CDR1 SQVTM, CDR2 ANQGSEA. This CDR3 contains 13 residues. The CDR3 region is CSVETGYGNTIYF. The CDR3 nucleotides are TGCAGCGTGGAGACAGGGTACGGAAACACCATATATTTT.

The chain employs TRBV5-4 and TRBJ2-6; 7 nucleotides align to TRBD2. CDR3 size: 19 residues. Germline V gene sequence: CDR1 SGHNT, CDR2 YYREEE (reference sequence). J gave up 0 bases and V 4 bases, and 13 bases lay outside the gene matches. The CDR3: CASSLLTGGGTSGANVLTF. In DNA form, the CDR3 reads TGTGCCAGCAGCCTCCTCACTGGCGGGGGTACCTCTGGGGCCAACGTCCTGACTTTC.

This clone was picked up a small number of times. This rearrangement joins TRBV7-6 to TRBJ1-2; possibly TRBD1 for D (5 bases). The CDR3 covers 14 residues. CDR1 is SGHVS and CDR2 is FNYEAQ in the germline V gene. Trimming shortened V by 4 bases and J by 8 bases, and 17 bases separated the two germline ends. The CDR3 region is CASSSTGTAGGYTF. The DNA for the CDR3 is TGTGCCAGCAGCTCAACCGGGACGGCGGGGGGCTACACCTTC.

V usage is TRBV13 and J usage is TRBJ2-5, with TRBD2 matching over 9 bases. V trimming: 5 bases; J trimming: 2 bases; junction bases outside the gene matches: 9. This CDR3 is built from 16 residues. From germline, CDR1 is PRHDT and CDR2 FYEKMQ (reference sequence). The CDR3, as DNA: TGTGCCAGCAGCCCCAGGACTAGCGACTTACAAGAGACCCAGTACTTC. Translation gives CASSPRTSDLQETQYF. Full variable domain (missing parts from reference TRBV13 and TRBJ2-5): AAGVIQSPRHLIKEKRETATLKCYPIPRHDTVYWYQQGPGQDPQFLISFYEKMQSDKGSIPDRFSAQQFSDYHSELNMSSLELGDSALYFCASSPRTSDLQETQYFGPGTRLLVL.

The CDR3 coding sequence is TGTGCCAGTAGTTCACCAGGGGGGAACACTGAAGCTTTCTTT. Its translation: CASSSPGGNTEAFF. V usage is TRBV19 and J usage is TRBJ1-1, with TRBD1 matching over 7 bases. The germline gives CDR1 LNHDA, CDR2 SQIVND (reference sequence). V shed 5 bases and J 1 base; nucleotides not matched to a gene: 4. The CDR3 is 14 residues long.

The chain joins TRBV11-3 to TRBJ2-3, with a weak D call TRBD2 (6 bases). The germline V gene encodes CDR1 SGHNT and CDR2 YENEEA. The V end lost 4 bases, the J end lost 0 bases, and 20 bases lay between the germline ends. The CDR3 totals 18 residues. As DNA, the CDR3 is TGTGCCAGCAGCTCGTTATTCTCCGGGACTTTTAGCACAGATACGCAGTATTTT. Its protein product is CASSSLFSGTFSTDTQYF.

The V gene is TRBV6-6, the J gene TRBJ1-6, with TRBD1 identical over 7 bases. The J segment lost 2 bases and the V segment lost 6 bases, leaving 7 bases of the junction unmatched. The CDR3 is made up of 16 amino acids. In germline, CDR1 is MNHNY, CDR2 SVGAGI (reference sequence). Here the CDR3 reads CASRTGLGAYNSPLHF. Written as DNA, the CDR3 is TGTGCCAGCAGGACAGGGCTCGGAGCCTATAATTCACCCCTCCACTTT.

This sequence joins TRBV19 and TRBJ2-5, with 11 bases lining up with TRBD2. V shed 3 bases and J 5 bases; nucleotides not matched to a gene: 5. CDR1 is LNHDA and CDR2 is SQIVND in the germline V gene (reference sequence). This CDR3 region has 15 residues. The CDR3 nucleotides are TGTGCCAGTAGTATTATAGCGGGAGGGTCGGAGACCCAGTACTTC. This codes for CASSIIAGGSETQYF.

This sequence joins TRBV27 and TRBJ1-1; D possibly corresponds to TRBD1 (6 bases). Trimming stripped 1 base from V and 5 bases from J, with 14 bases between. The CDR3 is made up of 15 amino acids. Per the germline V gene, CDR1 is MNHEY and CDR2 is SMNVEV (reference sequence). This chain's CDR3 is CASSLLKGGGTEAFF. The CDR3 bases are TGTGCCAGCAGTTTATTGAAGGGAGGGGGGACTGAAGCTTTCTTT.

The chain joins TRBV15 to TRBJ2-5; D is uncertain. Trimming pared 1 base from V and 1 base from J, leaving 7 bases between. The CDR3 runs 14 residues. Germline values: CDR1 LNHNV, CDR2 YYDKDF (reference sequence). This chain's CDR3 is CATSRAQAQETQYF. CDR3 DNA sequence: TGTGCCACCAGCAGAGCCCAGGCCCAAGAGACCCAGTACTTC.